The source of this TCR beta chain is a study of early T cells in non-severe SARS-CoV-2 infection. Each CDR3 protein is one row after TCRdb ran MiXCR on the 5' RACE reads. The sample has about 100,000 distinct CDR3 sequences, 11% seen once. Sample: whole blood. This receptor was taken from an adult who was a healthcare worker with PCR-confirmed SARS-CoV-2 infection or an uninfected control (not recorded which).

The CDR3 nucleotides read TGTGCCAGCAGCCAATTGGACAGGGAGGTCCACTATGGCTACACCTTC. This translates into CASSQLDREVHYGYTF. The rearrangement joins TRBV3-1 to TRBJ1-2; the match to TRBD1 covers 8 bases. Germline CDR1 LGHDT, CDR2 YNNKEL (reference sequence). The junction had 8 bases not matched to a gene; V was cut back by 2 bases and J by 3 bases. The CDR3 totals 16 residues.